The rows below give T cell receptor beta chains drawn from one sample of a study of shared clonotypes between healthy human individuals. Libraries were prepared by immunoSEQ multiplex PCR; TCRdb keeps only in-frame clonotypes and omits some of them. The sample yields 2 million to 2.5 million clones, roughly 94% seen once. The specimen sequenced was naive CD8+ T cells sorted from blood. These receptors came from a man between 18 and 29 years old in good health. CDR3s include the opening cysteine and the closing phenylalanine or tryptophan. A D gene is named only where the DNA matches it firmly. Clone size, where shown, is once, few, many, or a class for clones that have expanded.

>TRBJ2-7|.|TRBV10-1|.
TGCGCCAGCAGTGAAGCACAGGGAACCTTCTACGAGCAGTACTTC
CASSEAQGTFYEQYF
>TRBJ2-7|TRBD2|TRBV27|.
TGTGCCAGCAGCCTTCAGGGGACTAGCGGCACGAGCTCCTACGAGCAGTACTTC
CASSLQGTSGTSSYEQYF
>TRBJ1-5|.|TRBV28|.
TGTGCCAGCAGGCTAGGGGCCGTTGGCAATCAGCCCCAGCATTTT
CASRLGAVGNQPQHF
>TRBJ2-1|.|TRBV7-9|once
TGTGCCAGCAGCGCCCCCGGGCCCGAGCAGTTCTTC
CASSAPGPEQFF
>TRBJ1-3|TRBD1|TRBV13|.
TGTGCCAGCAGCGAGGGACAGGGGAGCTCTGGAAACACCATATATTTT
CASSEGQGSSGNTIYF
>TRBJ1-6|TRBD1|TRBV7-9|.
TGTGCCAGCAGCTCCTGGACAGGGGAAGATTCACCCCTCCACTTT
CASSSWTGEDSPLHF
>TRBJ2-1|.|TRBV30|.
TGTGCCTGGAGTGTACGGGGGGCTTACAATGAGCAGTTCTTC
CAWSVRGAYNEQFF
>TRBJ1-1|.|TRBV7-9|.
TGTGCCAGCAGCCCGATAGGGACTAGCTCTGAAGCTTTCTTT
CASSPIGTSSEAFF
>TRBJ2-5|TRBD2|TRBV27|.
TGTGCCAGCAGCCTTTCCCCTAGCGGGCACTCCCAAGAGACCCAGTACTTC
CASSLSPSGHSQETQYF
>TRBJ2-7|.|TRBV27|once
TGTGCCACCTCGTTCGGGAATGGGGCCTACGAGCAGTACTTC
CATSFGNGAYEQYF
>TRBJ1-1|TRBD1|TRBV27|.
TGTGCCAGCGGTTACAGGGGTAACGCTGAAGCTTTCTTT
CASGYRGNAEAFF
>TRBJ2-5|.|TRBV27|.
TGTGCCAGCAGTTTGGGGGCCTTGCAAGAGACCCAGTACTTC
CASSLGALQETQYF
>TRBJ2-7|TRBD1|TRBV5-6|.
TGTGCCAGCAGCTTCGGGACAGGGGTGTACGAGCAGTACTTC
CASSFGTGVYEQYF
>TRBJ1-2|.|TRBV29-1|.
TGCAGCGTTGAACAGGGTCCCGGCTACACCTTC
CSVEQGPGYTF
>TRBJ2-1|TRBD2|TRBV9|.
TGTGCCAGCAGCACCCAAGCGGGGGAGATGGGCAATGAGCAGTTCTTC
CASSTQAGEMGNEQFF